One sample yielded the 29 T cell receptor beta chains listed below, sequenced in a study of Ad26.COV2.S vaccination and SARS-CoV-2 variants. The treatment is: 19 received Ad26.COV2.S at low or high dose, single or two shots; several received placebo; per-sample allocation not given. Specimens were obtained on day 63 following the first vaccine or placebo injection. Sequencing used immunoSEQ multiplex PCR; TCRdb keeps in-frame clones, though not all of them. This table has roughly 350,000 clones, 70% to 90% appearing once. Specimen: peripheral blood, collected in a trial of Ad26.COV2.S vaccine versus placebo. These receptors were collected from a person between 18 and 60 years old who received the Ad26.COV2.S COVID-19 vaccine or a placebo.

The rearrangement links TRBV6-1 to TRBJ1-1, with TRBD1 matching 10 bases. CDR1 MNHNS and CDR2 SASEGT come from the germline V gene. The CDR3 extends over 15 amino acids. Unmatched junction bases numbered 4, after V lost 2 bases and J lost 4 bases. The DNA of the CDR3 is TGTGCCAGCAGTGAACTGGGACAGGGGATCACTGAAGCTTTCTTT. This encodes CASSELGQGITEAFF.

The chain couples TRBV7-2 to TRBJ2-2; D is undetermined. Per the germline V gene, CDR1 is SGHTA and CDR2 is FQGNSA. CDR3 length equals 17 residues. With 5 bases removed from V and 4 bases from J, the gap between germline ends came to 20 bases. The CDR3 spells CASSASLDTLITGELFF. The CDR3, as DNA: TGTGCCAGCAGCGCAAGCCTCGACACACTAATCACCGGGGAGCTGTTTTTT.

The rearrangement joins TRBV11-1 to TRBJ2-5; possible D gene TRBD2, 6 bases. Per germline, CDR1 SGHAT and CDR2 FQDESV (reference sequence). Trimming pared 4 bases from V and 2 bases from J, leaving 8 bases between. The CDR3 has 13 residues. CDR3 residues: CASSSGLQETQYF. The CDR3 DNA sequence: TGTGCCAGCAGCTCGGGACTTCAAGAGACCCAGTACTTC.

V usage is TRBV11-3 and J usage is TRBJ2-3, with D possibly TRBD1 on 6 matching bases. Germline CDR1 SGHNT, CDR2 YENEEA. The CDR3 covers 14 residues. V lost 4 bases and J 4 bases, leaving 12 bases between the germline ends. Here the CDR3 DNA reads TGTGCCAGCAGCTCCAGGGGTGTCCCAGATACGCAGTATTTT. It codes for CASSSRGVPDTQYF. Full variable domain (rest looked up from reference TRBV11-3 and TRBJ2-3): EAGVVQSPRYKIIEKKQPVAFWCNPISGHNTLYWYLQNLGQGPELLIRYENEEAVDDSQLPKDRFSAERLKGVDSTLKIQPAELGDSAVYLCASSSRGVPDTQYFGPGTRLTVL.

The chain carries TRBV19 and TRBJ1-1, with 10 bases aligning to TRBD1. The CDR3 extends over 13 amino acids. The V segment lost 8 bases and the J segment 10 bases; nucleotides outside the gene matches: 10. Germline V gene data show CDR1 as LNHDA and CDR2 as SQIVND (reference sequence). DNA for the CDR3: TGTGCCAGTGCCGGACAGGGGGTCGGTGGAGCTTTCTTT. Encoded protein: CASAGQGVGGAFF.

J is TRBJ1-2 and V is TRBV9, with 8 bases matching TRBD1. CDR3 size: 16 residues. The germline gives CDR1 SGDLS, CDR2 YYNGEE. J was trimmed by 5 bases and V by 0 bases; bases with no gene match: 9. CDR3 DNA: TGTGCCAGCAGCGTAGACGCCGGGACAGGAGTATATGGCTACACCTTC. Amino acid sequence: CASSVDAGTGVYGYTF. The full variable domain, completed using reference TRBV9 and TRBJ1-2, is DSGVTQTPKHLITATGQRVTLRCSPRSGDLSVYWYQQSLDQGLQFLIQYYNGEERAKGNILERFSAQQFPDLHSELNLSSLELGDSALYFCASSVDAGTGVYGYTFGSGTRLTVV.

The J gene is TRBJ2-5, the V gene TRBV11-2; 11 bases are a match to TRBD1. CDR1 SGHAT and CDR2 FQNNGV come from the germline V gene. J gave up 6 bases and V 1 base, and 7 bases lay outside the gene matches. This CDR3 has 16 amino acids. This CDR3 reads CASSLAGTGGRKTQYF. DNA of the CDR3: TGTGCCAGCAGCTTAGCCGGGACAGGGGGGCGAAAGACCCAGTACTTC.

The chain joins TRBV28 to TRBJ1-1, with 8 positions matching TRBD1. The trim removed 5 bases at V and 11 bases at J, leaving 7 bases unmatched. The V gene's germline CDR1 is MDHEN and CDR2 SYDVKM. CDR3 length equals 12 residues. The CDR3, as DNA: TGTGCCAGCAGTGCCTTCCCAGGGGGCGCTTTCTTT. This codes for CASSAFPGGAFF.

The chain uses TRBV7-3 and TRBJ2-4; 7 positions match TRBD2. The CDR3 totals 19 residues. Germline V gene lookup returns CDR1 SGHTA and CDR2 FQGTGA. V lost 1 base to trimming and J lost 0 bases; unmatched junction nucleotides: 12. The CDR3 spells CASSLIGGSGLLAKNIQYF. The CDR3 DNA sequence: TGTGCCAGCAGCTTAATTGGCGGTAGCGGGCTACTAGCCAAAAACATTCAGTACTTC.

CDR3 DNA: TGTGCCAGCAGTTCCGGGACAGGGTCCTACGAGCAGTACTTC. Translation: CASSSGTGSYEQYF. The V gene is TRBV5-4, the J gene TRBJ2-7; 9 nucleotides match TRBD1. The V gene's germline CDR1 is SGHNT and CDR2 YYREEE (reference sequence). The CDR3 loop spans 14 amino acids. The trim removed 5 bases at V and 1 base at J, leaving 4 bases unmatched.

This clone was observed a few times. The rearrangement uses TRBV7-2 and TRBJ2-2; TRBD2 might be the D (5 bases). V gave up 6 bases and J gave up 7 bases, with 12 bases separating them. The CDR3 consists of 13 residues. Germline V gene sequence: CDR1 SGHTA, CDR2 FQGNSA. Here the CDR3 reads CASRLDGIGELFF. DNA for the CDR3: TGTGCCAGCAGACTAGACGGGATCGGGGAGCTGTTTTTT. The full variable domain, its missing parts supplied by reference TRBV7-2 and TRBJ2-2, is GAGVSQSPSNKVTEKGKDVELRCDPISGHTALYWYRQSLGQGLEFLIYFQGNSAPDKSGLPSDRFSAERTGGSVSTLTIQRTQQEDSAVYLCASRLDGIGELFFGEGSRLTVL.

V and J are TRBV27 and TRBJ1-1; 7 bases map to TRBD1. This CDR3 is 13 amino acids long. Germline assignment: CDR1 MNHEY and CDR2 SMNVEV (reference sequence). The V and J ends lost 4 bases and 6 bases, in that order; junction bases with no gene match: 5. CDR3 sequence: CASSWDSMAEAFF. CDR3 DNA: TGTGCCAGCAGTTGGGACAGTATGGCTGAAGCTTTCTTT.

V gene TRBV7-2 combines with J gene TRBJ2-4; D not resolved. Germline CDR1 SGHTA, CDR2 FQGNSA. The CDR3 contains 14 residues. Trimming shortened V by 4 bases and J by 9 bases, and 16 bases separated the two germline ends. In nucleotides, the CDR3 is TGTGCCAGCAGCTCCATTGATCCGACTGCCATTCAGTACTTC. Protein product: CASSSIDPTAIQYF.

This clone has just a few counts. This sample includes further DNA sequences coding for the same CDR3. The chain links TRBV27 to TRBJ1-2; D not resolved. Germline V CDR1 and CDR2: MNHEY, SMNVEV (reference sequence). Trimming pared 3 bases from V and 4 bases from J, leaving 9 bases between. The CDR3 runs to 13 residues. For the CDR3, the DNA is TGTGCCAGCAGTTTCCCCGGTGGCTATGGCTACACCTTC. Its protein is CASSFPGGYGYTF.

The genes are TRBV10-3 and TRBJ1-5; TRBD1 is a possible D gene (6 bases). This CDR3 is built from 14 residues. Trimming stripped 7 bases from V and 0 bases from J, with 10 bases between. Germline lookup yields CDR1 ENHRY and CDR2 SYGVKD. Here the CDR3 reads CAIKYRDSNQPQHF. The CDR3 nucleotides read TGTGCCATCAAGTACAGGGATAGCAATCAGCCCCAGCATTTT.

V and J are TRBV29-1 and TRBJ2-3; D perhaps matches TRBD2 (6 bases). This CDR3 region has 14 residues. CDR1 is SQVTM and CDR2 is ANQGSEA in the germline V gene. The V end lost 4 bases, the J end lost 2 bases, and 13 bases lay between the germline ends. The CDR3 loop reads CSVGRGTNTDTQYF. The CDR3 bases are TGCAGCGTTGGACGGGGGACCAACACAGATACGCAGTATTTT.

The chain uses TRBV21-1 and TRBJ1-2. TRBV21-1 is marked as a pseudogene. The CDR3 length is 13 residues. The CDR3 bases are TGTGCCAGCAGCGACCGGGGGTACTATGGCTACACCTTC. This codes for CASSDRGYYGYTF.

V and J are TRBV7-2 and TRBJ2-3; 7 bases align to TRBD2. Germline lookup yields CDR1 SGHTA and CDR2 FQGNSA. V dropped 5 bases and J dropped 0; count of bases not matched to a gene: 8. This CDR3 is 16 amino acids long. CDR3 loop: CASSLASGGSTDTQYF. The CDR3 nucleotides read TGTGCCAGCAGCCTTGCTAGCGGCGGTAGCACAGATACGCAGTATTTT.

This chain links TRBV5-8 with TRBJ1-1, with unresolved D. There are 13 residues in the CDR3. Trimming removed 2 bases from V and 7 bases from J, with 12 bases in between. Germline CDR1 and CDR2: SGHTS and YDEGEE. Here the CDR3 DNA reads TGTGCCAGCAGCTTCAGCCCGACACTTGAAGCTTTCTTT. This translates into CASSFSPTLEAFF.

This rearrangement joins TRBV24-1 to TRBJ2-7, with 7 nucleotides matching TRBD2. V shed 3 bases and J 6 bases; nucleotides not matched to a gene: 4. The germline V gene encodes CDR1 KGHDR and CDR2 SFDVKD. CDR3 length: 13 residues. CDR3 sequence reads: CATSDGGVLEQYF. The CDR3 DNA follows: TGTGCCACCAGTGATGGGGGGGTACTCGAGCAGTACTTC.

The chain has TRBV4-3 and TRBJ2-3, with TRBD1 matching over 10 bases. Unmatched junction bases numbered 9, after V lost 1 base and J lost 5 bases. Germline CDR1 and CDR2: LGHNA and YSLEER. The CDR3 totals 17 residues. The CDR3 DNA is TGCGCCAGCAGCCAAGCATATTGGGGGACAGGGGAAGATACGCAGTATTTT. The encoded protein is CASSQAYWGTGEDTQYF.

This clone was counted a single time. The chain carries TRBV11-2 and TRBJ2-1; 9 nucleotides align to TRBD1. V lost 5 bases to trimming and J lost 0 bases; unmatched junction nucleotides: 5. The germline gives CDR1 SGHAT, CDR2 FQNNGV. This CDR3 region has 16 residues. Written as DNA, the CDR3 is TGTGCCAGCAGCCCCGGGACAGGGCTCTCCTACAATGAGCAGTTCTTC. Translation: CASSPGTGLSYNEQFF.

V and J are TRBV12-5 and TRBJ2-3; 12 nucleotides line up with TRBD2. CDR1 and CDR2 (germline): LGHNT, FRNRAP. The junction had 8 bases not matched to a gene; V was cut back by 7 bases and J by 6 bases. The CDR3 is 15 amino acids. Written as DNA, the CDR3 is TGTGCTAGTGCTTTACTAGCGGGAGGTGAGGATACGCAGTATTTT. Translated: CASALLAGGEDTQYF.

This chain joins TRBV2 and TRBJ1-1, with D tentatively TRBD1 (6 bases). The germline V gene has CDR1 SNHLY and CDR2 FYNNEI. V lost 7 bases to trimming and J lost 7 bases, with 16 bases between them. This CDR3 contains 13 residues. The CDR3 sequence: CASTLQGFGEAFF. In DNA form, the CDR3 reads TGTGCCAGCACCTTGCAGGGGTTTGGTGAAGCTTTCTTT.

The chain links TRBV3-1 (or the pseudogene TRBV3-2) to TRBJ2-2; perhaps D is TRBD1 or TRBD2 (5 bases each). Between the trimmed V and J ends, which lost 3 bases and 6 bases, there was a span of 20 bases. The CDR3 consists of 17 residues. Germline lookup yields CDR1 LGHDT and CDR2 YNNKEL (reference sequence). CDR3 sequence reads: CASSHANSGSWSGELFF. The CDR3, as DNA: TGTGCCAGCAGCCACGCCAACTCAGGGAGCTGGTCCGGGGAGCTGTTTTTT.

The chain employs TRBV4-3 and TRBJ1-1; D gene unclear. V was trimmed by 0 bases and J by 4 bases, leaving 12 bases between them. This CDR3 is 15 amino acids long. The germline V gene encodes CDR1 LGHNA and CDR2 YSLEER. In DNA form, the CDR3 reads TGCGCCAGCAGCCAAGATTGGCCAGGAGGCACTGAAGCTTTCTTT. This translates into CASSQDWPGGTEAFF.

Many counts were recorded for this clone. The CDR3 DNA follows: TGTGCCAGCATGAGGACAGCAAATTCACCCCTCCACTTT. Translating it yields CASMRTANSPLHF. The rearrangement joins TRBV5-6 to TRBJ1-6; D is perhaps TRBD1 (6 bases). Germline lookup yields CDR1 SGHDT and CDR2 YYEEEE. This CDR3 has 13 residues. Trimming cost V 6 bases and J 7 bases, with 11 bases left between them.

Here the CDR3 DNA reads TGCGCCAGCAGCCAAGTAGGACAGGGGACCACAGATACGCAGTATTTT. This encodes CASSQVGQGTTDTQYF. The chain has TRBV4-1 and TRBJ2-3; the match to TRBD1 covers 9 bases. The length of the CDR3 is 16 residues. Germline V gene lookup returns CDR1 MGHRA and CDR2 YSYEKL. The trim removed 1 base at V and 2 bases at J, leaving 4 bases unmatched.

The rearrangement uses TRBV24-1 and TRBJ2-1, with 9 bases matching TRBD1. After removal of 1 base from V and 8 bases from J, the junction contained 11 bases not matched to a gene. The CDR3 is 17 residues long. Per germline, CDR1 KGHDR and CDR2 SFDVKD. This CDR3 reads CATSDFERTGGAYEQFF. DNA for the CDR3: TGTGCCACCAGTGATTTTGAAAGAACAGGGGGCGCGTATGAGCAGTTCTTC.